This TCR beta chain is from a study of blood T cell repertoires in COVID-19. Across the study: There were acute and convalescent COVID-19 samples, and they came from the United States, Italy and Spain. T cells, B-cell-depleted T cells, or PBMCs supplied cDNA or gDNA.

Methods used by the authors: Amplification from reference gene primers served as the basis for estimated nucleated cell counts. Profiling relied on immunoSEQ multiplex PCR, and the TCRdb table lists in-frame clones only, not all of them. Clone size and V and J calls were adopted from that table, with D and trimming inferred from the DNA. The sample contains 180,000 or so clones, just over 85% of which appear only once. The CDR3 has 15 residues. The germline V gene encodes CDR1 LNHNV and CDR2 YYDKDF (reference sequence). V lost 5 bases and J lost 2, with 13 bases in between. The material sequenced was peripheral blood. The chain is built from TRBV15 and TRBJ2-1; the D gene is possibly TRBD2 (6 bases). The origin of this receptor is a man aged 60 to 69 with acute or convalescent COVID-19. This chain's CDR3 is CATSARLGTYNEQFF. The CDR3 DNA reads TGTGCCACCAGCGCCCGACTAGGAACCTACAATGAGCAGTTCTTC.